A single sample gave rise to the 16 T cell receptor beta chains below, sequenced in a study of regulatory T cells in long-lasting Graves disease listed by TCRdb under 2021. The library came from multiplex PCR. Sequencing was carried out with an Illumina HiSeq 4000. TCR beta libraries were built with iRepertoire HTBI primers and Arm-PCR amplification of CDR3 regions. The raw public data were reprocessed by TCRdb itself: fastp quality trimming at Q25, MiXCR clonotype calling, in-frame beta chains only. Entries are consolidated by CDR3 protein sequence, retaining the most common genes and DNA. The sample yields hundreds of thousands of distinct CDR3 sequences; about 12% were counted once. Jointly, the top ten make up 7.5% to 9% of the sample. Read against the paper, the sample's time point label means: newly diagnosed GD, antithyroid drugs for less than 3 months. For both TCR sequencing and RNA sequencing, RNA was extracted from PBMCs in TRIzol.

The sample also formed part of further work on T cells in Graves' hyperthyroidism and ophthalmopathy.

Sequencing used peripheral blood mononuclear cells (PBMCs), obtained at new diagnosis, from a patient treated with antithyroid drugs. These receptors were taken from a woman aged 30 to 39 with Graves disease. Donor details come from another sample of the same person, matched by shared clones.

This clonotype was observed many times. This chain's CDR3 is CASSLAGGNIQYF. CDR3 nucleotides: TGTGCCAGCAGCTTAGCCGGGGGAAACATTCAGTACTTC. The V gene is TRBV7-9, the J gene TRBJ2-4, with D possibly being TRBD2 (6 bases). Trimming removed 0 bases from V and 6 bases from J, with 6 bases in between. The CDR3 loop spans 13 amino acids. Germline values: CDR1 SEHNR, CDR2 FQNEAQ (reference sequence).

The table lists this clonotype with a few counts. CDR3 nucleotides: TGCAGTGCTAGAGGCCCCGTCGGCATCAATGGGTCGCGCGAGCAGTACTTC. This translates into CSARGPVGINGSREQYF. The V gene is TRBV20-1, the J gene TRBJ2-7; D unclear. The V gene's germline CDR1 is DFQATT and CDR2 SNEGSKA (reference sequence). V lost 1 base, J lost 6 bases, and 25 bases lay in between. The CDR3 has 17 amino acids.

Ten or more counts support this clonotype. V usage is TRBV27 and J usage is TRBJ2-2; the D gene is possibly TRBD1 (7 bases). V was clipped by 1 base and J by 8 bases, with 14 bases between them. CDR1 is MNHEY, CDR2 SMNVEV, per germline (reference sequence). The CDR3 length is 15 residues. The CDR3 here is CASSLYGGGKGELFF. In nucleotides, the CDR3 is TGTGCCAGCAGTTTATATGGAGGGGGCAAGGGGGAGCTGTTTTTT.

This clonotype appeared many times. The J gene is TRBJ2-1, the V gene TRBV27; 9 nucleotides line up with TRBD2. The V segment lost 5 bases and the J segment 5 bases; nucleotides outside the gene matches: 7. This CDR3 spans 15 amino acids. Germline assignment: CDR1 MNHEY and CDR2 SMNVEV (reference sequence). CDR3 DNA sequence: TGTGCCAGCAGTCAGACGACTAGCGGAAACAATGAGCAGTTCTTC. Translation gives CASSQTTSGNNEQFF.

This clonotype has only a few counts. The chain joins TRBV7-9 to TRBJ2-5; 8 nucleotides agree with TRBD1. The junction had 8 bases not matched to a gene; V was cut back by 5 bases and J by 9 bases. Per germline, CDR1 SEHNR and CDR2 FQNEAQ (reference sequence). CDR3 length equals 13 residues. CDR3 amino acids: CASSPGQGRAQYF. Written as DNA, the CDR3 is TGTGCCAGCAGCCCAGGACAGGGAAGGGCCCAGTACTTC. Full variable domain (outside the CDR3, taken from reference TRBV7-9 and TRBJ2-5): DTGVSQNPRHKITKRGQNVTFRCDPISEHNRLYWYRQTLGQGPEFLTYFQNEAQLEKSRLLSDRFSAERPKGSFSTLEIQRTEQGDSAMYLCASSPGQGRAQYFGPGTRLLVL.

This clonotype was detected ten times or more. This chain uses TRBV9 with TRBJ2-5; either TRBD1 or TRBD2 may fit D (5 bases each). Trimming took off 2 bases at V and 4 bases at J, with 15 bases between the two ends. The CDR3 has 15 residues. CDR1 is SGDLS, CDR2 YYNGEE, per germline. The chain's CDR3 is CASSVAGTMGETQYF. The CDR3, as DNA: TGTGCCAGCAGCGTCGCCGGGACGATGGGAGAGACCCAGTACTTC.

This clonotype has a handful of counts. V and J are TRBV27 and TRBJ2-7, with TRBD2 matching 11 bases. The CDR3 sequence is 16 residues long. Trimming cost V 5 bases and J 6 bases; bases outside gene matches: 12. Germline CDR1 and CDR2: MNHEY and SMNVEV (reference sequence). The CDR3 nucleotides read TGTGCCAGCAGTATAGCTAGCGGGAGGCGAATTATCGAGCAGTACTTC. It yields the protein CASSIASGRRIIEQYF.

About this clonotype itself: A read error may explain this, as a much larger clone is one base away. The CDR3 end shows no conserved phenylalanine or tryptophan, and so a read error is likely. The chain carries TRBV12-3 or TRBV12-4 and TRBJ1-4, with 7 bases identical to TRBD1. The CDR3 totals 12 residues. V shed 7 bases and J 8 bases; nucleotides not matched to a gene: 4. The CDR3 region has the DNA TGTGCCAGCAATCGACAGGGAGAAAAACTGTTTTCT. Amino acids: CASNRQGEKLFS.

This clonotype was detected once. The chain recombines TRBV7-9 with TRBJ2-2, with a weak D call TRBD2 (5 bases). This CDR3 contains 14 residues. CDR1 and CDR2 from the germline V gene are SEHNR and FQNEAQ (reference sequence). V was cut by 2 bases and J by 5 bases, with 9 bases left in between. The CDR3 loop is CASSLTRDTGELFF. The CDR3 region has the DNA TGTGCCAGCAGCTTAACTAGGGATACCGGGGAGCTGTTTTTT. Drawing the rest from reference TRBV7-9 and TRBJ2-2, the complete variable domain is DTGVSQNPRHKITKRGQNVTFRCDPISEHNRLYWYRQTLGQGPEFLTYFQNEAQLEKSRLLSDRFSAERPKGSFSTLEIQRTEQGDSAMYLCASSLTRDTGELFFGEGSRLTVL.

V usage is TRBV9 and J usage is TRBJ2-7; D uncertain. The CDR3 spans 13 residues. CDR1 is SGDLS and CDR2 is YYNGEE in the germline V gene. Trimming left V 1 base short and J 6 bases short, with 11 bases between. The CDR3 coding sequence is TGTGCCAGCAGCGTAACGTCGGTGAGCGAGCAGTACTTC. This encodes CASSVTSVSEQYF.

Concerning this clonotype itself: This could be a read error, since a much larger clone is one nucleotide away. The rearrangement joins TRBV6-4 to TRBJ1-1; D gene ambiguous. Germline values: CDR1 MRHNA, CDR2 SNTAGT. Trimming removed 6 bases from V and 1 base from J, with 9 bases in between. The CDR3 runs 13 residues. The CDR3 is CASSQRQNTEAFF. In DNA, the CDR3 is TGTGCCAGCAGCCAACGACAGAACACTGAAGCTTTCTTT.

Only a few counts were recorded for this clonotype. The rearrangement uses TRBV30 and TRBJ2-1, with 7 bases lining up with TRBD2. J gave up 7 bases and V 5 bases, and 5 bases lay outside the gene matches. Germline values: CDR1 GTSNPN, CDR2 SVGIG (reference sequence). This CDR3 has 12 amino acids. CDR3 residues: CAWGGRFNEQFF. The CDR3 DNA reads TGTGCCTGGGGCGGGAGATTTAATGAGCAGTTCTTC. Together with reference TRBV30 and TRBJ2-1, the CDR3 gives the full variable domain: SQTIHQWPATLVQPVGSPLSLECTVEGTSNPNLYWYRQAAGRGLQLLFYSVGIGQISSEVPQNLSASRPQDRQFILSSKKLLLSDSGFYLCAWGGRFNEQFFGPGTRLTVL.

This clonotype was found many times. The chain employs TRBV30 and TRBJ1-2; weak D call: TRBD1 (5 bases). V was trimmed by 1 base and J by 5 bases, leaving 17 bases between them. CDR3 length: 15 amino acids. The germline V gene encodes CDR1 GTSNPN and CDR2 SVGIG (reference sequence). The CDR3 is CAWSEEGLRGYGYTF. CDR3 nucleotides: TGTGCCTGGAGTGAAGAGGGGCTTCGAGGATATGGCTACACCTTC. The full variable domain, its missing parts supplied by reference TRBV30 and TRBJ1-2, is SQTIHQWPATLVQPVGSPLSLECTVEGTSNPNLYWYRQAAGRGLQLLFYSVGIGQISSEVPQNLSASRPQDRQFILSSKKLLLSDSGFYLCAWSEEGLRGYGYTFGSGTRLTVV.

In this sample, this clonotype turned up a few times. The chain joins TRBV19 to TRBJ2-6; 7 positions match TRBD2. V lost 7 bases, J lost 1 base, and 10 bases stayed unmatched. The CDR3 extends over 17 amino acids. Germline values: CDR1 LNHDA, CDR2 SQIVND (reference sequence). The CDR3 loop is CASNHPGGGSGANVLTF. The DNA for the CDR3 is TGTGCCAGTAACCACCCGGGCGGGGGATCTGGGGCCAACGTCCTGACTTTC. The variable domain in full, completed from reference TRBV19 and TRBJ2-6, reads DGGITQSPKYLFRKEGQNVTLSCEQNLNHDAMYWYRQDPGQGLRLIYYSQIVNDFQKGDIAEGYSVSREKKESFPLTVTSAQKNPTAFYLCASNHPGGGSGANVLTFGAGSRLTVL.

As regards this clonotype: At one end, the junction sequence differs from germline, possibly due to a read error. This chain links TRBV5-5 with TRBJ2-7; D is possibly TRBD1 or TRBD2 (6 bases each). This CDR3 region has 12 residues. The germline V gene has CDR1 SGHKS and CDR2 YYEKEE (reference sequence). The CDR3 region is CASSLVGGEQHF. The CDR3 region has the DNA TGTGCCAGCAGCTTGGTGGGGGGCGAGCAGCACTTC. Full variable domain (remainder filled in from reference TRBV5-5 and TRBJ2-7): DAGVTQSPTHLIKTRGQQVTLRCSPISGHKSVSWYQQVLGQGPQFIFQYYEKEERGRGNFPDRFSARQFPNYSSELNVNALLLGDSALYLCASSLVGGEQHFGPGTRLTVT.

This clonotype was counted ten times or more. The chain has TRBV7-6 and TRBJ2-1; 13 nucleotides match TRBD2. The J segment lost 7 bases and the V segment lost 2 bases, leaving 5 bases of the junction unmatched. The germline V gene has CDR1 SGHVS and CDR2 FNYEAQ. The CDR3 extends over 16 amino acids. The CDR3 spells CASSLWTSGSLNEQFF. DNA for the CDR3: TGTGCCAGCAGCTTATGGACTAGCGGGAGTTTAAATGAGCAGTTCTTC.